The 4 T cell receptor beta chains listed next were all sequenced from one sample in a study of OX40 agonist ivuxolimab in advanced cancers. Only in-frame clones appear in the TCRdb table, and some are missing; sequencing was by immunoSEQ multiplex PCR. The sample contains some 83,000 clones, roughly 83% of which appear only once. This sample comprised CD4+ or CD8+ T cells sorted from blood, obtained in a trial of the OX40 agonist ivuxolimab. These receptors came from an adult with an advanced solid tumor such as melanoma, head and neck, liver or kidney cancer.

In DNA, the CDR3 is TGTGCCAGCAGCTTGGCAGGGTCCCACGAGCAGTACTTC. Translating gives CASSLAGSHEQYF. The genes are TRBV5-4 and TRBJ2-7; D perhaps matches TRBD1 (5 bases). The CDR3 is made up of 13 amino acids. Germline lookup yields CDR1 SGHNT and CDR2 YYREEE (reference sequence). The germline V and J ends were trimmed by 0 bases and 5 bases, with 9 bases remaining between them.

This rearrangement joins TRBV10-1 to TRBJ1-2; D ambiguous. V was clipped by 2 bases and J by 5 bases, with 9 bases between them. Germline assignment: CDR1 WNHNN and CDR2 SYGVQD (reference sequence). The CDR3 totals 13 residues. CDR3 bases: TGCGCCAGCAGTGAGAGCGGCAGTTATGGCTACACCTTC. It encodes CASSESGSYGYTF.

A word on this clone: This same CDR3 is encoded by further DNA sequences in the sample. The V call is TRBV7-9, the J call TRBJ1-2; a weak D match, TRBD1 (6 bases). Looked up from germline, CDR1 is SEHNR and CDR2 is FQNEAQ (reference sequence). The germline V and J ends were trimmed by 6 bases and 5 bases, with 10 bases remaining between them. The CDR3 runs 12 residues. The CDR3 DNA sequence: TGTGCCAGCAGTAGGGGGGATTATGGCTACACCTTC. Translated, it gives CASSRGDYGYTF.

CDR3 nucleotide sequence: TGTGCCAGTAGTATAGGGTACTTCGGACAGGGGCCTTATGGCTACACCTTC. It encodes CASSIGYFGQGPYGYTF. The rearrangement links TRBV19 to TRBJ1-2; 9 positions match TRBD1. With V trimmed by 1 base and J by 5 bases, 11 bases remained unmatched. The CDR3 covers 17 residues. Germline CDR1 and CDR2: LNHDA and SQIVND (reference sequence).